One and the same sample provided the 20 T cell receptor beta chains below, sequenced in a study of monozygotic twins with inflammatory bowel disease. After re-calling the 5' RACE reads, TCRdb lists one entry per CDR3 protein, DNA absent. This sample's table has around 400,000 distinct CDR3 sequences. Sequencing was performed on blood. These receptor sequences come from a human donor with ulcerative colitis or Crohn's disease, or a healthy co-twin of an affected twin (not recorded which).

The V and J genes are TRBV29-1 and TRBJ2-5; TCRdb's D call of TRBD1 is untestable without DNA. The CDR3 spans 16 residues. From germline, CDR1 is SQVTM and CDR2 ANQGSEA. The CDR3 region is CSVEDPGQGNQETQYF.

V and J are TRBV5-1 and TRBJ2-7; with no DNA, the TCRdb D assignment of TRBD1 cannot be verified. This CDR3 has 15 residues. Germline lookup yields CDR1 SGHRS and CDR2 YFSETQ. CDR3 residues: CASSPGQGPTYEQYF.

The chain joins TRBV19 to TRBJ2-1; TCRdb's D call of TRBD1 is untestable without DNA. This CDR3 region has 13 residues. CDR1 is LNHDA and CDR2 is SQIVND in the germline V gene (reference sequence). This CDR3 is CATAGQGRGEQFF.

The genes are TRBV5-4 and TRBJ2-5; no DNA is available, so the TRBD1 call from TCRdb remains unchecked. CDR3 length: 14 amino acids. Germline CDR1 reads SGHNT; CDR2 reads YYREEE (reference sequence). CDR3 loop: CASRPGTDQETQYF.

V is TRBV6-1 and J is TRBJ2-7; TCRdb's D call, TRBD1, is unchecked because there is no DNA. The V gene's germline CDR1 is MNHNS and CDR2 SASEGT. The CDR3 has 14 amino acids. The CDR3 here is CASSSGGGHYEQYF.

The chain couples TRBV19 to TRBJ2-1; the TCRdb D gene call, TRBD2, has no DNA to confirm it. The germline V gene encodes CDR1 LNHDA and CDR2 SQIVND (reference sequence). The CDR3 has 19 residues. The CDR3 region is CASTIGLAGRLARYNEQFF.

V is TRBV6-2 or TRBV6-3 and J is TRBJ2-7; TCRdb picks TRBD2, but there is no DNA to check that call. Germline CDR1 is MNHEY and CDR2 is SVGEGT. The CDR3 loop spans 17 amino acids. The chain's CDR3 is CASSPWASGGLNYEQYF.

V is TRBV19 and J is TRBJ2-7; as DNA is missing, the TRBD1 call by TCRdb cannot be tested. Germline V lookup: CDR1 LNHDA, CDR2 SQIVND (reference sequence). The CDR3 totals 14 residues. The CDR3 protein is CASSIPLTGAEQYF.

The chain uses TRBV5-6 and TRBJ2-7; the TCRdb call, TRBD1, lacks DNA for checking. This CDR3 contains 15 residues. The germline V gene has CDR1 SGHDT and CDR2 YYEEEE. The CDR3 sequence is CASSRTTGPSYEQYF.

The V and J genes are TRBV7-9 and TRBJ2-7. CDR1 is SEHNR and CDR2 is FQNEAQ in the germline V gene (reference sequence). The CDR3 totals 12 residues. The CDR3 protein is CASSLVLREQYF. Full variable domain (rest looked up from reference TRBV7-9 and TRBJ2-7): DTGVSQNPRHKITKRGQNVTFRCDPISEHNRLYWYRQTLGQGPEFLTYFQNEAQLEKSRLLSDRFSAERPKGSFSTLEIQRTEQGDSAMYLCASSLVLREQYFGPGTRLTVT.

This chain links TRBV2 with TRBJ2-1; TCRdb gives TRBD1 as the D gene, but with no DNA this cannot be confirmed. From germline, CDR1 is SNHLY and CDR2 FYNNEI. The CDR3 is 14 residues long. The CDR3 sequence: CASQRGQGGVEQFF.

The V gene is TRBV18, the J gene TRBJ2-6; TCRdb selects TRBD1, and the lack of DNA leaves this call unchecked. CDR1 is KGHSH, CDR2 LQKENI, per germline. CDR3 length: 15 residues. The chain's CDR3 is CASSGQGTGANVLTF.

This chain joins TRBV6-1 and TRBJ2-6; TCRdb's D call of TRBD2 is untestable without DNA. Germline values: CDR1 MNHNS, CDR2 SASEGT. The CDR3 length is 15 residues. The CDR3 protein is CASTLSLLGANVLTF.

V usage is TRBV28 and J usage is TRBJ2-1; the D call from TCRdb, TRBD2, cannot be confirmed without DNA. The CDR3 has 18 amino acids. Germline CDR1 is MDHEN and CDR2 is SYDVKM. CDR3 sequence: CASSPRLAGGPRLNEQFF.

V usage is TRBV6-1 and J usage is TRBJ2-7; TCRdb reports TRBD1, a call that lacks DNA to check it against. Germline CDR1 and CDR2: MNHNS and SASEGT. This CDR3 region has 15 residues. CDR3 region: CASSAWDRGLYEQYF.

V is TRBV5-1 and J is TRBJ2-1; TCRdb's assignment of TRBD1 cannot be checked, as there is no DNA. The CDR3 totals 12 residues. CDR1 is SGHRS, CDR2 YFSETQ, per germline. The CDR3 loop reads CASSPGGNEQFF.

The chain recombines TRBV20-1 with TRBJ2-5; absent DNA, TCRdb's TRBD1 call cannot be checked. The germline V gene encodes CDR1 DFQATT and CDR2 SNEGSKA (reference sequence). This CDR3 is 13 amino acids long. CDR3 amino acids: CSARKDRGETQYF.

The chain combines TRBV7-2 with TRBJ2-5; TCRdb reports TRBD2, a call that lacks DNA to check it against. The CDR3 is made up of 15 amino acids. Looked up from germline, CDR1 is SGHTA and CDR2 is FQGNSA. CDR3 sequence reads: CASSLRPQGGGTQYF.

V and J are TRBV18 and TRBJ1-1; TCRdb designates TRBD1, a call that cannot be tested without DNA. The CDR3 consists of 16 residues. The V gene's germline CDR1 is KGHSH and CDR2 LQKENI. CDR3 sequence: CATQGQRSNSYTEAFF.

V is TRBV28 and J is TRBJ2-7; there is no DNA to check the TCRdb D call of TRBD1. Germline V gene data show CDR1 as MDHEN and CDR2 as SYDVKM. This CDR3 is 14 amino acids long. The CDR3 protein is CASSRTGVLYEQYF.